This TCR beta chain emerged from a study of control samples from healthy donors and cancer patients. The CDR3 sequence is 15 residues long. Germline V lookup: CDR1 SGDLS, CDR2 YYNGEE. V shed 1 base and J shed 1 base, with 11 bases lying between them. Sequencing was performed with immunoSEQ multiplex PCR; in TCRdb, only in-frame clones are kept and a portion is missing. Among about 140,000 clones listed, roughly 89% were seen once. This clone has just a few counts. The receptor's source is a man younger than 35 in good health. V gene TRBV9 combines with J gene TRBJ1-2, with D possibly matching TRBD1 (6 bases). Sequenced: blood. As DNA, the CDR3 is TGTGCCAGCAGCGTAACAGGGTGGGATAACTATGGCTACACCTTC. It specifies CASSVTGWDNYGYTF.